Below, 20 T cell receptor beta chains from the same sample are listed, as sequenced in a study of control samples from healthy donors and cancer patients. Clones were sequenced by immunoSEQ multiplex PCR, and TCRdb holds only the in-frame ones, with some missing. The sample has about 110,000 clones, 90% seen once. Sequenced material: blood. Receptor source: a human donor in good health. The donor label of this sample is uncertain.

This clone came up a few times. The chain combines TRBV2 with TRBJ2-1; D is undetermined. The germline V gene has CDR1 SNHLY and CDR2 FYNNEI. The CDR3 extends over 11 amino acids. V gave up 10 bases and J gave up 4 bases, with 8 bases separating them. Here the CDR3 reads CATTNYNEQFF. As DNA, the CDR3 is TGTGCCACGACAAATTACAATGAGCAGTTCTTC.

The rearrangement links TRBV6-2 or TRBV6-3 to TRBJ2-7; 11 bases align to TRBD1. CDR3 length: 15 amino acids. Losses at the gene ends were 2 bases for V and 5 bases for J; bases not matched to a gene: 5. The germline gives CDR1 MNHEY, CDR2 SVGEGT. The CDR3 coding sequence is TGTGCCAGCAGTTACGTCGGGACAGGGGGACACGAGCAGTACTTC. Protein: CASSYVGTGGHEQYF.

The V gene is TRBV11-3, the J gene TRBJ2-3; no reliable D call. Germline V gene sequence: CDR1 SGHNT, CDR2 YENEEA. The CDR3 loop spans 12 amino acids. V was pared by 1 base and J by 4 bases, with 3 bases between. CDR3 amino acids: CASSLVADTQYF. In nucleotides, the CDR3 is TGTGCCAGCAGCTTAGTAGCAGATACGCAGTATTTT.

The V gene is TRBV5-4, the J gene TRBJ2-1; D gene ambiguous. V lost 4 bases and J lost 2, with 16 bases in between. The germline gives CDR1 SGHNT, CDR2 YYREEE (reference sequence). This CDR3 has 16 residues. The DNA of the CDR3 is TGTGCCAGCAGCCCGGCTCGACTGTTACCCTACAATGAGCAGTTCTTC. Protein: CASSPARLLPYNEQFF.

The V and J genes are TRBV28 and TRBJ2-7; D uncertain. The CDR3 has 11 amino acids. Germline V CDR1 and CDR2: MDHEN, SYDVKM. Trimming stripped 6 bases from V and 0 bases from J, with 3 bases between. This CDR3 reads CASSNSYEQYF. The DNA of the CDR3 is TGTGCCAGCAGCAACTCCTACGAGCAGTACTTC.

The chain uses TRBV5-1 and TRBJ2-3, with TRBD2 as a possible D gene (6 bases). Germline V lookup: CDR1 SGHRS, CDR2 YFSETQ. This CDR3 has 16 residues. V dropped 4 bases and J dropped 0 bases, with 15 bases sitting between them. The CDR3 DNA sequence: TGCGCCAGCAGCCCAGACCAACTAGCTAGCACAGATACGCAGTATTTT. This gives the protein CASSPDQLASTDTQYF.

V and J are TRBV24-1 and TRBJ1-2; 7 nucleotides match TRBD1. CDR1 and CDR2 (germline): KGHDR, SFDVKD. Trimming removed 6 bases from V and 5 bases from J; junction bases left unmatched: 5. The CDR3 has 13 amino acids. CDR3 loop: CATSRDRAYGYTF. CDR3 DNA sequence: TGTGCCACCAGTCGTGACAGGGCTTATGGCTACACCTTC.

The chain uses TRBV5-1 and TRBJ2-2, with D hard to call. V was trimmed by 1 base and J by 2 bases, leaving 6 bases between them. The CDR3 is 14 residues long. CDR1 is SGHRS, CDR2 YFSETQ, per germline. DNA of the CDR3: TGCGCCAGCAGCTTGTCCCCCAACACCGGGGAGCTGTTTTTT. Its translation is CASSLSPNTGELFF.

The chain combines TRBV3-1 (or the pseudogene TRBV3-2) with TRBJ2-1, with 10 bases aligning to TRBD2. Germline CDR1 is LGHDT and CDR2 is YNNKEL (reference sequence). V lost 4 bases, J lost 0 bases, and 9 bases stayed unmatched. This CDR3 has 18 amino acids. CDR3 in DNA: TGTGCCAGCAGCCTGTTTGGTAGCGGGGGGAGCTCCTACAATGAGCAGTTCTTC. It codes for CASSLFGSGGSSYNEQFF.

The V gene is TRBV5-4, the J gene TRBJ1-4; no clear D gene. In germline, CDR1 is SGHNT, CDR2 YYREEE (reference sequence). Trimming took off 3 bases at V and 7 bases at J, with 7 bases between the two ends. This CDR3 has 12 residues. The CDR3 loop is CASSSGFEKLFF. CDR3 in DNA: TGTGCCAGCAGCTCGGGGTTTGAAAAACTGTTTTTT.

This sequence joins TRBV28 and TRBJ1-2; D remains unclear. CDR3 length equals 14 residues. Per germline, CDR1 MDHEN and CDR2 SYDVKM. Trimming stripped 2 bases from V and 4 bases from J, with 11 bases between. CDR3 bases: TGTGCCAGCAGTTTAGGTAGGACTATCTATGGCTACACCTTC. Protein: CASSLGRTIYGYTF.

The chain links TRBV3-1 (or the pseudogene TRBV3-2) to TRBJ1-1; D gene uncertain. The germline gives CDR1 LGHDT, CDR2 YNNKEL (reference sequence). V dropped 4 bases and J dropped 0 bases, with 3 bases sitting between them. The CDR3 is 12 amino acids. CDR3 loop: CASSRMNTEAFF. The CDR3 DNA reads as TGTGCCAGCAGCCGTATGAACACTGAAGCTTTCTTT.

The chain employs TRBV27 and TRBJ1-1; D gene uncertain. V lost 2 bases, J lost 6 bases, and 10 bases lay in between. The germline V gene encodes CDR1 MNHEY and CDR2 SMNVEV (reference sequence). The CDR3 runs 13 residues. DNA of the CDR3: TGTGCCAGCAGTTTAATCCGGTCCGCTGAAGCTTTCTTT. This gives the protein CASSLIRSAEAFF.

This clone was recorded a few times. This chain links TRBV19 with TRBJ1-2, with a weak D call TRBD1 (5 bases). Trimming stripped 3 bases from V and 6 bases from J, with 14 bases between. There are 14 residues in the CDR3. Germline values: CDR1 LNHDA, CDR2 SQIVND (reference sequence). The CDR3 here is CASSMQGMMHGYTF. CDR3 DNA sequence: TGTGCCAGTAGTATGCAGGGAATGATGCATGGCTACACCTTC.

Notes on this clone: Other DNA sequences of this sample code for an identical CDR3. The chain uses TRBV10-3 and TRBJ2-7, with D possibly TRBD1 on 5 matching bases. This CDR3 is built from 13 residues. Trimming shortened V by 3 bases and J by 3 bases, and 9 bases separated the two germline ends. From germline, CDR1 is ENHRY and CDR2 SYGVKD. Here the CDR3 DNA reads TGTGCCATCAGTGACCGCGACAGCTACGAGCAGTACTTC. This translates into CAISDRDSYEQYF.

The rearrangement links TRBV28 to TRBJ1-1; tentative D call: TRBD1 (6 bases). The CDR3 extends over 13 amino acids. Germline V gene sequence: CDR1 MDHEN, CDR2 SYDVKM. V lost 1 base to trimming and J lost 10 bases, with 13 bases between them. This CDR3 is CASSLSAGGVAFF. CDR3 nucleotide sequence: TGTGCCAGCAGTTTATCGGCCGGGGGCGTAGCTTTCTTT.

The chain couples TRBV18 to TRBJ1-4; D call uncertain. CDR1 is KGHSH and CDR2 is LQKENI in the germline V gene. Between the trimmed V and J ends, which lost 2 bases and 0 bases, there was a span of 13 bases. The CDR3 has 17 residues. As DNA, the CDR3 is TGTGCCAGCTCACCAGCACGGACGTACACAACTAATGAAAAACTGTTTTTT. This translates into CASSPARTYTTNEKLFF.

CDR3 sequence reads: CAWSPGQGYGYTF. The CDR3, as DNA: TGTGCCTGGAGCCCGGGACAGGGCTATGGCTACACCTTC. This chain links TRBV30 with TRBJ1-2; 9 bases align to TRBD1. The CDR3 runs 13 residues. Germline-derived CDR1 and CDR2 are GTSNPN and SVGIG (reference sequence). V lost 3 bases and J lost 4; bases outside the gene matches: 3.

This chain uses TRBV27 with TRBJ1-2; D not resolved. CDR1 and CDR2 (germline): MNHEY, SMNVEV (reference sequence). V shed 3 bases and J shed 4 bases, with 9 bases lying between them. The CDR3 extends over 13 amino acids. The CDR3 sequence is CASSLGFSYGYTF. The CDR3 DNA reads as TGTGCCAGCAGTTTGGGTTTTTCCTATGGCTACACCTTC.

CDR3 DNA sequence: TGTGCCAGCAGCCAAATCGGCACCGGGGAGCTGTTTTTT. Translation: CASSQIGTGELFF. The rearrangement joins TRBV7-2 to TRBJ2-2; D is ambiguous. Germline loops: CDR1 SGHTA, CDR2 FQGNSA. V shed 5 bases and J shed 4 bases, with 8 bases lying between them. The CDR3 is made up of 13 amino acids.